This TCR beta chain was sequenced during a study of Graves' ophthalmopathy and Graves' hyperthyroidism. Diagnosis used clinical symptoms, serum thyroxine, TRAb, thyroid ultrasound and orbital computed tomography. Out of more than 8.5 ml of fresh peripheral blood, PBMCs were obtained. Amplification of the TCR beta CDR3 regions used RNA transcripts (as template). The workflow started with a first-round RT-PCR run with HTBI primers and then moved on to a second-round multiplex PCR. TCRdb processed the multiplex PCR reads anew with MiXCR; each CDR3 protein has one entry. The profile shows under 800,000 distinct CDR3 sequences, 22% of them singletons. This clonotype has ten or more counts. The source of this sequence is a woman aged 18 to 35 with stable Graves' hyperthyroidism. Some clones in this sample may be carry-over from other donors' samples. Sample: peripheral blood.

CDR3 in amino acids: CASSYRTKWGSRDQPQHF. CDR3 coding DNA: TGTGCCAGCAGTTACCGAACAAAATGGGGGTCCCGGGATCAGCCCCAGCATTTT. This sequence joins TRBV6-7 and TRBJ1-5, with TRBD1 as a possible D gene (5 bases). TRBV6-7 counts as an open reading frame of uncertain function. With 2 bases removed from V and 5 bases from J, the gap between germline ends came to 22 bases. CDR3 length: 18 residues.